This note documents a single TCR beta chain sequence. The antigen is undetermined. The sample comes from a study of cytomegalovirus exposure and HLA in healthy donors. Study findings and constraints: With DRB1 most and HLA-C fewest, TCR association rates differed between HLA loci in a later analysis. 16,951 TCR beta sequences were associated with HLA alleles at 0.05 false discovery rate in a later analysis.

The CDR3 runs to 16 residues. V lost 1 base and J lost 1, with 13 bases in between. CDR1 and CDR2 from the germline V gene are SGHDT and YYEEEE. It was with 60 Vbeta and 13 Jbeta primers that the PCR ran. The protocol was immunoSEQ multiplex PCR, while the TCRdb copy is restricted to in-frame clones and leaves out a portion. The sample has 120,000 or so clones, 70% to 85% seen once; the top ten hold about 6.8%. The sequence derives from a man aged 25 to 40 in good health and CMV-seropositive. J is TRBJ2-3 and V is TRBV5-6; tentatively, D is TRBD2 (6 bases). Material for sequencing was PBMCs. CDR3 sequence: CASSLRVREGTDTQYF. In DNA, the CDR3 is TGTGCCAGCAGCTTGAGAGTCAGGGAGGGCACAGATACGCAGTATTTT.